A single T cell receptor (beta chain) is shown here with its context. The antigen is not known. In the authors' methods: Because ImmunoSEQ provided only junction sequences with no quality scores, the filtering differed. TCRdb keeps only in-frame clones here, not all; method: immunoSEQ multiplex PCR. V, J and clone size reflect that table, while D and trimming were determined from the DNA. The sample has fewer than 1.6 million clones; approximately 98.5% are singletons. This sample was taken from a study of shared clonotypes between healthy human individuals. Study conclusions and caveats: Shared clonotypes across all four donors exceeded non-shared ones in generation probability. The study generally estimated greater richness for naive than memory subsets.

Sample: naive CD4+ T cells sorted from blood. Subset meaning: CD45RA+ positively selected. The sequence was collected from a man younger than 40 in good health.

In DNA form, the CDR3 reads TGCAGCGTTGAAGCCTCGCGGTACGAGCAGTACTTC. Protein: CSVEASRYEQYF. This chain connects TRBV29-1 to TRBJ2-7; D call uncertain. In germline, CDR1 is SQVTM, CDR2 ANQGSEA. V was trimmed by 1 base and J by 4 bases, leaving 8 bases between them. The CDR3 contains 12 residues.